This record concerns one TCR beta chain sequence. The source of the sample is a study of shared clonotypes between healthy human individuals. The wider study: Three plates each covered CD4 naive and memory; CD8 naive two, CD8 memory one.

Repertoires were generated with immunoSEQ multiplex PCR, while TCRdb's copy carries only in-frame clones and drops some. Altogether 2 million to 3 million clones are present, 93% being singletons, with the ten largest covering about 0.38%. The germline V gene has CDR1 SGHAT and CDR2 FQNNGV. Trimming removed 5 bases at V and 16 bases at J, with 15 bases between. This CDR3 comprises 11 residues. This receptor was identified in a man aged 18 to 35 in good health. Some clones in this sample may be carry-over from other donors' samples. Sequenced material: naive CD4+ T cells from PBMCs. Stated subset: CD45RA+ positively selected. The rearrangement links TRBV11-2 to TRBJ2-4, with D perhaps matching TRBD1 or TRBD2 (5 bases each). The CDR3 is CASSPGTVRYF. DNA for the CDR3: TGTGCCAGCAGCCCCGGGACCGTCCGATACTTC.